The TCR beta chain under discussion was sequenced for a study of shared clonotypes between healthy human individuals. CDR1 and CDR2 from the germline V gene are WSHSY and SAAADI. Trimming cost V 0 bases and J 4 bases; bases outside gene matches: 4. CDR3 length equals 15 residues. TCRdb keeps only in-frame clones here, not all; method: immunoSEQ multiplex PCR. The table includes some 1 million clones, under 80% detected once. The V and J genes are TRBV10-2 and TRBJ2-7, with TRBD1 matching 9 bases. The receptor comes from a man aged 18 to 35 in good health. Sequencing was performed on memory CD4+ T cells sorted from blood. Subset: CD45RA-negative fraction. The CDR3 loop reads CASSESWGQGYEQYF. The CDR3 DNA reads TGCGCCAGCAGTGAGTCTTGGGGACAGGGATACGAGCAGTACTTC.